This T cell receptor (beta chain) was sequenced for a study of Ad26.COV2.S vaccination and SARS-CoV-2 variants. Repertoires were generated with immunoSEQ multiplex PCR, while TCRdb's copy carries only in-frame clones and drops some. The table shows more than 150,000 clones, with roughly nine tenths occurring only once. Study-wide results and limits: Participants in the vaccine arm had higher spike-specific TCR breadth; placebo recipients had lower. Possibly, TCR breadth and depth analyses underestimated total T cell responses.

This clone was detected a few times. Its antigen is currently unknown. This sequence originates from a human donor who had recovered from COVID-19. This specimen consisted of peripheral blood, obtained after recovery from COVID-19.

In DNA form, the CDR3 reads TGCGCCAGCAGCCAACACGGACTAGCACCCAATGAGCAGTTCTTC. Protein: CASSQHGLAPNEQFF. V gene TRBV4-1 combines with J gene TRBJ2-1; TRBD2 matches 8 bases. The germline CDR1 and CDR2 sequences are MGHRA and YSYEKL. The length of the CDR3 is 15 residues. Unmatched junction bases numbered 6, after V lost 2 bases and J lost 6 bases.